This T cell receptor beta chain was obtained from a study of blood T cell repertoires in COVID-19. For the study at large: Spain, Italy and the United States supplied samples that represented acute and convalescent COVID-19. Sources were T cells, B-cell-depleted T cells, or PBMCs; the material itself was cDNA or gDNA.

As originally analysed: How many nucleated cells were present was estimated from reference gene primer amplification. Produced via immunoSEQ multiplex PCR; TCRdb's table is partial and in-frame only. V and J calls and clone size follow that table, whereas D and trimming were derived from the DNA. The sample has 75,000 to 80,000 clones, approximately 78% seen once. This clone was seen more than once but under ten times. The CDR3 totals 15 residues. Germline trimming cut 4 bases from V and 3 bases from J; bases unmatched to any gene: 4. Germline V gene data show CDR1 as SGHTA and CDR2 as FQGNSA. The chain combines TRBV7-2 with TRBJ2-3; 10 nucleotides match TRBD1. The clonotype comes from a woman aged 55-75 years with acute or convalescent COVID-19. Sequencing was performed on peripheral blood. DNA of the CDR3: TGTGCCAGCAGCTCCGACAGGGGGCAGACAGATACGCAGTATTTT. Amino acids: CASSSDRGQTDTQYF.